The 29 T cell receptor beta chains reported below all come from one sample, sequenced in a study of shared clonotypes between healthy human individuals. Profiled with immunoSEQ multiplex PCR; TCRdb holds only in-frame clones, not every one. The sample consists of about 490,000 clones, 70% to 80% of them appearing once. Sequencing was carried out using PBMCs. These receptors were collected from a middle-aged woman in good health. Some clones in this sample may be carry-over from other donors' samples.

Comments on this clone: Mismatch with germline at one junction end may stem from a read error. The CDR3 DNA reads as TGTGCCTGGTCGTCTGGTCTAGCGGGAGGGGAGCAGCACTTC. Residues: CAWSSGLAGGEQHF. The rearrangement joins TRBV30 to TRBJ2-7, with TRBD2 matching 12 bases. The CDR3 extends over 14 amino acids. Germline V gene lookup returns CDR1 GTSNPN and CDR2 SVGIG (reference sequence).

This chain joins TRBV10-3 and TRBJ2-1, with D perhaps being TRBD1 or TRBD2 (5 bases each). Trimming stripped 2 bases from V and 0 bases from J, with 8 bases between. The CDR3 runs to 15 residues. CDR1 and CDR2 from the germline V gene are ENHRY and SYGVKD. CDR3 bases: TGTGCCATCAGTGAGGGGACCAGCTCCTACAATGAGCAGTTCTTC. Translation gives CAISEGTSSYNEQFF.

This sequence joins TRBV19 and TRBJ2-5, with 7 bases aligning to TRBD2. The germline V gene encodes CDR1 LNHDA and CDR2 SQIVND (reference sequence). The CDR3 is 14 amino acids. V shed 3 bases and J 2 bases; nucleotides not matched to a gene: 3. The CDR3 coding sequence is TGTGCCAGTAGTATTGGGGACTATCAAGAGACCCAGTACTTC. This sequence encodes CASSIGDYQETQYF.

The chain is built from TRBV23-1 and TRBJ2-7, with D possibly matching TRBD1 (5 bases). TRBV23-1 is an open reading frame whose function is uncertain. Trimming took 1 base from V and 2 from J, leaving 9 bases between them. CDR3 length: 14 residues. The CDR3 DNA sequence: TGCGCCAGCAGTCAATGGTGGACAACCTACGAGCAGTACTTC. Protein sequence: CASSQWWTTYEQYF.

This chain joins TRBV21-1 and TRBJ2-5; the table calls TRBD2, which could not be checked here. The J call may be faulty, since TRBJ2-7 better matches the DNA end. TRBV21-1 is marked as a pseudogene. The CDR3 spans 13 residues. The CDR3 coding sequence is TGTGCCACCCTTTTAACCATCTCCTACGAGCAGTACTTC. It specifies CATLLTISYEQYF.

The J gene is TRBJ2-1, the V gene TRBV15; 7 bases agree with TRBD1. J gave up 6 bases and V 0 bases, and 5 bases lay outside the gene matches. The CDR3 length is 15 residues. Germline-derived CDR1 and CDR2 are LNHNV and YYDKDF (reference sequence). The CDR3 DNA is TGTGCCACCAGCAGAGAACAGGGGCGGTTCAATGAGCAGTTCTTC. Translating gives CATSREQGRFNEQFF.

The CDR3: CASSLRSTPYEQYF. The CDR3 coding sequence is TGTGCCAGCAGTTTAAGATCGACCCCCTACGAGCAGTACTTC. The chain joins TRBV27 to TRBJ2-5, with D unresolved. The tail of the sequence fits TRBJ2-7 better, so the J call may be wrong. Germline V CDR1 and CDR2: MNHEY, SMNVEV (reference sequence). The CDR3 has 14 amino acids.

The chain joins TRBV19 to TRBJ1-5; the D is unclear. With 3 bases removed from V and 4 bases from J, the gap between germline ends came to 16 bases. The germline CDR1 and CDR2 sequences are LNHDA and SQIVND (reference sequence). The CDR3 is 16 residues long. In DNA, the CDR3 is TGTGCCAGTAGTATTACCGCAGGTCCTGGGAATCAGCCCCAGCATTTT. This translates into CASSITAGPGNQPQHF.

This chain joins TRBV18 and TRBJ2-5; TRBD1 matches 9 bases. Germline CDR1 KGHSH, CDR2 LQKENI. Trimming took 2 bases from V and 5 from J; bases not matched to a gene: 9. The CDR3 runs 16 residues. In DNA, the CDR3 is TGTGCCAGCTCACCAGCCGGGACAGGGATTCGGGAGACCCAGTACTTC. Its protein product is CASSPAGTGIRETQYF.

The gene calls are TRBV4-2 and TRBJ2-2; D is perhaps TRBD1 (6 bases). The CDR3 spans 15 residues. V lost 2 bases to trimming and J lost 7 bases, with 14 bases between them. The germline CDR1 and CDR2 sequences are LGHNA and YNFKEQ. The chain's CDR3 is CASSQTLSRGGELFF. CDR3 DNA: TGTGCCAGCAGCCAAACTCTTAGCAGGGGCGGGGAGCTGTTTTTT.

This clone was observed a handful of times. The V call is TRBV2, the J call TRBJ1-4; D possibly corresponds to TRBD1 (5 bases). This CDR3 is built from 12 residues. Trimming took 4 bases from V and 8 from J, leaving 8 bases between them. Per germline, CDR1 SNHLY and CDR2 FYNNEI. The chain's CDR3 is CASSGGVEKLFF. CDR3 DNA sequence: TGTGCCAGCAGTGGAGGGGTCGAAAAACTGTTTTTT. Full variable domain (rest looked up from reference TRBV2 and TRBJ1-4): EPEVTQTPSHQVTQMGQEVILRCVPISNHLYFYWYRQILGQKVEFLVSFYNNEISEKSEIFDDQFSVERPDGSNFTLKIRSTKLEDSAMYFCASSGGVEKLFFGSGTQLSVL.

The rearrangement joins TRBV20-1 to TRBJ2-5; no definite D call. The CDR3 runs to 10 residues. V was clipped by 5 bases and J by 5 bases, with 6 bases between them. Germline CDR1 DFQATT, CDR2 SNEGSKA (reference sequence). As DNA, the CDR3 is TGCAGTGCTCCCGTGGAGACCCAGTACTTC. This codes for CSAPVETQYF.

The V call is TRBV7-9, the J call TRBJ2-3; D uncertain. This CDR3 spans 14 amino acids. V lost 7 bases, J lost 0 bases, and 11 bases lay in between. CDR1 is SEHNR, CDR2 FQNEAQ, per germline (reference sequence). The CDR3 DNA follows: TGTGCCAGCACCATTTCTTATAGCACAGATACGCAGTATTTT. As protein: CASTISYSTDTQYF.

This clone occurred once. The chain couples TRBV7-3 to TRBJ2-2, with D uncertain. The CDR3 is 15 residues long. V was pared by 4 bases and J by 0 bases, with 9 bases between. CDR1 is SGHTA, CDR2 FQGTGA, per germline. CDR3 sequence: CASSSIPSNTGELFF. The DNA for the CDR3 is TGTGCCAGCAGCTCAATTCCCTCGAACACCGGGGAGCTGTTTTTT.

The chain has TRBV5-1 and TRBJ1-1, with a weak D call TRBD1 (5 bases). V lost 0 bases, J lost 0 bases, and 12 bases lay in between. Germline CDR1 and CDR2: SGHRS and YFSETQ. The CDR3 contains 16 residues. The CDR3 region has the DNA TGCGCCAGCAGCTTGGTTGGGGGTTCAATGAACACTGAAGCTTTCTTT. This codes for CASSLVGGSMNTEAFF.

The chain links TRBV7-6 to TRBJ2-3, with D perhaps TRBD1 (6 bases). Trimming shortened V by 2 bases and J by 8 bases, and 8 bases separated the two germline ends. The CDR3 is 12 residues long. Per germline, CDR1 SGHVS and CDR2 FNYEAQ. CDR3 coding DNA: TGTGCCAGCAGCTTACAGGGGAGTACGCAGTATTTT. Amino acids: CASSLQGSTQYF.

The V call is TRBV4-3, the J call TRBJ2-7, with D tentatively TRBD1 (7 bases). Between the trimmed V and J ends, which lost 1 base and 7 bases, there was a span of 23 bases. CDR3 size: 17 residues. From germline, CDR1 is LGHNA and CDR2 YSLEER. CDR3 DNA sequence: TGCGCCAGCAGCCAAGTTCGGAGGGGGCAAGGTTTGGAAGAGCAGTACTTC. Translated, it gives CASSQVRRGQGLEEQYF.

The V call is TRBV5-6, the J call TRBJ2-1; D remains ambiguous. V was clipped by 0 bases and J by 0 bases, with 7 bases between them. The CDR3 sequence is 15 residues long. Germline V gives CDR1 SGHDT, CDR2 YYEEEE. CDR3 in amino acids: CASSLGPSSYNEQFF. The CDR3 region has the DNA TGTGCCAGCAGCTTGGGGCCGAGCTCCTACAATGAGCAGTTCTTC. Combining the CDR3 with reference TRBV5-6 and TRBJ2-1 gives the whole variable domain DAGVTQSPTHLIKTRGQQVTLRCSPKSGHDTVSWYQQALGQGPQFIFQYYEEEERQRGNFPDRFSGHQFPNYSSELNVNALLLGDSALYLCASSLGPSSYNEQFFGPGTRLTVL.

The chain has TRBV19 and TRBJ2-3, with 13 bases that match TRBD2. The junction had 9 bases not matched to a gene; V was cut back by 3 bases and J by 6 bases. Per germline, CDR1 LNHDA and CDR2 SQIVND (reference sequence). This CDR3 has 17 residues. The CDR3 DNA follows: TGTGCCAGTAGTATGTGGACTAGCGGGAGATCCCACGATACGCAGTATTTT. It is translated as CASSMWTSGRSHDTQYF.

This chain links TRBV11-2 with TRBJ2-7; 10 positions match TRBD2. Germline CDR1 is SGHAT and CDR2 is FQNNGV. This CDR3 region has 16 residues. Trimming at V came to 3 bases and at J to 1 base, leaving 6 bases not matched to a gene. Here the CDR3 reads CASSFKLAGVSYEQYF. The CDR3 DNA reads TGTGCCAGCAGCTTTAAGCTAGCGGGAGTTTCCTACGAGCAGTACTTC. The full variable domain, completed using reference TRBV11-2 and TRBJ2-7, is EAGVAQSPRYKIIEKRQSVAFWCNPISGHATLYWYQQILGQGPKLLIQFQNNGVVDDSQLPKDRFSAERLKGVDSTLKIQPAKLEDSAVYLCASSFKLAGVSYEQYFGPGTRLTVT.

The genes are TRBV5-4 and TRBJ2-7; 14 bases fit TRBD2. The CDR3 length is 15 residues. CDR1 is SGHNT, CDR2 YYREEE, per germline (reference sequence). J lost 6 bases, V lost 3 bases, and 5 bases had no gene match. The CDR3, as DNA: TGTGCCAGCAGCTCTCGGACTAGCGGGAGGCCCGAGCAGTACTTC. This encodes CASSSRTSGRPEQYF.

J is TRBJ1-5 and V is TRBV7-2; 7 bases align to TRBD1. This CDR3 has 15 residues. The V and J ends lost 0 bases and 6 bases, in that order; junction bases with no gene match: 5. Germline CDR1 reads SGHTA; CDR2 reads FQGNSA. CDR3 nucleotide sequence: TGTGCCAGCAGCTTAGCAGGGGGCGCGGGTCAGCCCCAGCATTTT. This encodes CASSLAGGAGQPQHF. Full variable domain (outside the CDR3, taken from reference TRBV7-2 and TRBJ1-5): GAGVSQSPSNKVTEKGKDVELRCDPISGHTALYWYRQSLGQGLEFLIYFQGNSAPDKSGLPSDRFSAERTGGSVSTLTIQRTQQEDSAVYLCASSLAGGAGQPQHFGDGTRLSIL.

This clone was counted only a few times. This chain uses TRBV7-3 with TRBJ2-2, with 7 bases lining up with TRBD2. Trimming at V came to 3 bases and at J to 4 bases, leaving 5 bases not matched to a gene. The CDR3 length is 15 residues. CDR1 and CDR2 (germline): SGHTA, FQGTGA. This CDR3 is CASSFGSGFTGELFF. The CDR3 nucleotides are TGTGCCAGCAGCTTTGGTAGCGGGTTCACCGGGGAGCTGTTTTTT.

V usage is TRBV5-1 and J usage is TRBJ2-2, with a possible D match to TRBD2 (7 bases). V was trimmed by 4 bases and J by 3 bases, leaving 16 bases between them. The CDR3 loop spans 16 amino acids. Germline values: CDR1 SGHRS, CDR2 YFSETQ. CDR3 DNA sequence: TGCGCCAGCAGCCCCCTGAGGGGGGGGGACACCGGGGAGCTGTTTTTT. This codes for CASSPLRGGDTGELFF.

CDR3 sequence: CASMSGRNLETQYF. The CDR3 DNA reads TGTGCCAGCATGAGCGGGAGGAATTTAGAGACCCAGTACTTC. The chain joins TRBV27 to TRBJ2-5; 9 bases line up with TRBD2. Germline CDR1 reads MNHEY; CDR2 reads SMNVEV (reference sequence). The V segment lost 7 bases and the J segment 4 bases; nucleotides outside the gene matches: 7. The CDR3 contains 14 residues.

The chain joins TRBV6-1 to TRBJ2-3, with TRBD2 matching over 9 bases. Germline CDR1 reads MNHNS; CDR2 reads SASEGT. V lost 8 bases, J lost 2 bases, and 5 bases stayed unmatched. There are 14 residues in the CDR3. CDR3 residues: CASLAGSHTDTQYF. Written as DNA, the CDR3 is TGTGCCAGCCTAGCGGGGAGCCACACAGATACGCAGTATTTT.

The CDR3 region is CASSQDRGADGYTF. The CDR3 DNA reads TGCGCCAGCAGCCAAGATCGTGGGGCGGATGGCTACACCTTC. The V call is TRBV4-1, the J call TRBJ1-2, with D possibly matching TRBD1 (5 bases). Germline values: CDR1 MGHRA, CDR2 YSYEKL. This CDR3 region has 14 residues. V lost 0 bases and J 6 bases, leaving 11 bases between the germline ends.

This chain uses TRBV10-2 with TRBJ2-1, with 9 bases identical to TRBD2. The CDR3 totals 16 residues. Germline lookup yields CDR1 WSHSY and CDR2 SAAADI. The V and J ends lost 5 bases and 3 bases, in that order; junction bases with no gene match: 8. The CDR3 is CASSPRLAARYNEQFF. The DNA of the CDR3 is TGCGCCAGCAGTCCCAGACTAGCGGCCCGCTACAATGAGCAGTTCTTC.

A word on this clone: Other DNA sequences in this sample translate to the same CDR3. The chain couples TRBV28 to TRBJ2-5; 9 nucleotides agree with TRBD1. Trimming cost V 3 bases and J 2 bases; bases outside gene matches: 4. Germline CDR1 and CDR2: MDHEN and SYDVKM. The CDR3 covers 15 residues. This CDR3 reads CASSLGQGLQETQYF. DNA for the CDR3: TGTGCCAGCAGTTTGGGACAGGGCCTACAAGAGACCCAGTACTTC. The variable domain in full, with the rest retrieved from reference TRBV28 and TRBJ2-5, is DVKVTQSSRYLVKRTGEKVFLECVQDMDHENMFWYRQDPGLGLRLIYFSYDVKMKEKGDIPEGYSVSREKKERFSLILESASTNQTSMYLCASSLGQGLQETQYFGPGTRLLVL.